Following are 17 T cell receptor beta chains from one sample sequenced in a study of T cells after yellow fever vaccination. TCRdb reanalysed the 5' RACE reads using MiXCR and keeps one entry per CDR3 protein. The table lists some 350,000 distinct CDR3 sequences, about 4% of them singletons. The sample in question was PBMCs, obtained 5 days after the yellow fever booster vaccination. Receptors originate from a man aged 18 to 30 who received the YFV17D yellow fever vaccine.

The table lists this clonotype with a few counts. The rearrangement uses TRBV12-3 or TRBV12-4 and TRBJ1-2, with D uncertain. V dropped 4 bases and J dropped 3 bases, with 18 bases sitting between them. CDR3 length equals 16 residues. The CDR3 DNA reads as TGTGCCAGCAGTTCGTCCTCCGGGATTTGGGACTATGGCTACACCTTC. This gives the protein CASSSSSGIWDYGYTF.

The table lists this clonotype with a few counts. This chain joins TRBV9 and TRBJ2-5; D not certain. Trimming took 0 bases from V and 5 from J, leaving 17 bases between them. CDR3 length equals 16 residues. Germline-derived CDR1 and CDR2 are SGDLS and YYNGEE. CDR3 protein: CASSVGIRSGGETQYF. In DNA, the CDR3 is TGTGCCAGCAGCGTAGGGATCAGGTCCGGTGGTGAGACCCAGTACTTC. Drawing the rest from reference TRBV9 and TRBJ2-5, the complete variable domain is DSGVTQTPKHLITATGQRVTLRCSPRSGDLSVYWYQQSLDQGLQFLIQYYNGEERAKGNILERFSAQQFPDLHSELNLSSLELGDSALYFCASSVGIRSGGETQYFGPGTRLLVL.

This clonotype was counted a few times. This chain connects TRBV4-1 to TRBJ2-7, with 9 nucleotides matching TRBD1. Trimming cost V 3 bases and J 3 bases; bases outside gene matches: 6. Germline V gene sequence: CDR1 MGHRA, CDR2 YSYEKL. The CDR3 is 15 amino acids. The DNA of the CDR3 is TGCGCCAGCAGCCACCTGGGACAGGGAGACTACGAGCAGTACTTC. This sequence encodes CASSHLGQGDYEQYF.

The V call is TRBV20-1, the J call TRBJ1-2, with a possible D match to TRBD1 (5 bases). CDR1 is DFQATT and CDR2 is SNEGSKA in the germline V gene (reference sequence). The V end lost 6 bases, the J end lost 5 bases, and 10 bases lay between the germline ends. CDR3 size: 11 residues. CDR3 DNA sequence: TGCAGTGCCTTAAGGGGATATGGCTACACCTTC. Protein: CSALRGYGYTF.

There are a few counts of this clonotype. The chain joins TRBV28 to TRBJ2-1; D could derive from TRBD1 or TRBD2 (5 bases each). CDR1 and CDR2 (germline): MDHEN, SYDVKM. V dropped 10 bases and J dropped 12 bases, with 13 bases sitting between them. The CDR3 runs to 10 residues. The CDR3 protein is CATRGDGQFF. The CDR3 coding sequence is TGTGCCACCAGAGGGGATGGGCAGTTCTTC.

This clonotype turned up a few times. One end of the junction does not line up with germline, which may come from a read error. This rearrangement joins TRBV7-7 to TRBJ2-3; 8 nucleotides agree with TRBD2. The CDR3 has 16 residues. Germline V gives CDR1 SSHAT, CDR2 FNYEAQ (reference sequence). The DNA for the CDR3 is TGTGCTAGCAGCTTAGGTGCGGGGGGCATCACAGATACGCAGTATTTT. Translation: CASSLGAGGITDTQYF.

This clonotype was picked up a small number of times. V usage is TRBV20-1 and J usage is TRBJ1-1, with TRBD1 as a possible D gene (6 bases). Trimming left V 0 bases short and J 3 bases short, with 14 bases between. Germline V CDR1 and CDR2: DFQATT, SNEGSKA (reference sequence). CDR3 length: 15 amino acids. CDR3 region: CSARDPNGGDTEAFF. In DNA form, the CDR3 reads TGCAGTGCTAGAGATCCGAACGGGGGCGACACTGAAGCTTTCTTT.

This clonotype was seen a few times. The J gene is TRBJ1-1, the V gene TRBV9; 7 bases map to TRBD1. Germline loops: CDR1 SGDLS, CDR2 YYNGEE. Trimming cost V 5 bases and J 11 bases; bases outside gene matches: 9. This CDR3 has 12 residues. The CDR3 loop reads CASSGTGEVAFF. CDR3 in DNA: TGTGCCAGCAGTGGAACAGGGGAGGTGGCTTTCTTT. The complete variable domain, with remaining parts taken from reference TRBV9 and TRBJ1-1, reads DSGVTQTPKHLITATGQRVTLRCSPRSGDLSVYWYQQSLDQGLQFLIQYYNGEERAKGNILERFSAQQFPDLHSELNLSSLELGDSALYFCASSGTGEVAFFGQGTRLTVV.

This clonotype was detected a few times. The chain joins TRBV7-2 to TRBJ1-5; 7 bases line up with TRBD1. The CDR3 sequence is 15 residues long. Germline CDR1 SGHTA, CDR2 FQGNSA. The junction had 8 bases not matched to a gene; V was cut back by 3 bases and J by 6 bases. CDR3 residues: CASSLTGFPAQPQHF. The CDR3 region has the DNA TGTGCCAGCAGCTTGACAGGGTTTCCGGCTCAGCCCCAGCATTTT.

This clonotype was detected many times. This chain links TRBV25-1 with TRBJ2-2; 9 nucleotides agree with TRBD1. The germline V gene has CDR1 MGHDK and CDR2 SYGVNS. V shed 4 bases and J 3 bases; nucleotides not matched to a gene: 0. This CDR3 region has 14 residues. The CDR3 nucleotides read TGTGCCAGCAGTGGGACAGGGGACACCGGGGAGCTGTTTTTT. This codes for CASSGTGDTGELFF.

The rearrangement joins TRBV7-9 to TRBJ2-3, with TRBD1 matching 8 bases. Germline V gene lookup returns CDR1 SEHNR and CDR2 FQNEAQ (reference sequence). CDR3 length equals 18 residues. With V trimmed by 2 bases and J by 3 bases, 13 bases remained unmatched. This CDR3 is CASSLLGTGVSGTDTQYF. The DNA of the CDR3 is TGTGCCAGCAGCTTATTGGGGACAGGCGTTTCGGGTACAGATACGCAGTATTTT.

The genes are TRBV29-1 and TRBJ2-1; a possible D gene is TRBD2 (6 bases). V lost 3 bases and J lost 6, with 9 bases in between. The germline gives CDR1 SQVTM, CDR2 ANQGSEA. The CDR3 spans 12 residues. CDR3 protein: CSVERGSNEQFF. In nucleotides, the CDR3 is TGCAGCGTTGAGCGGGGATCCAATGAGCAGTTCTTC.

This clonotype was seen more than once but under ten times. The chain has TRBV12-3 or TRBV12-4 and TRBJ2-5; unclear D gene. The V end lost 4 bases, the J end lost 5 bases, and 8 bases lay between the germline ends. This CDR3 contains 12 residues. CDR3 sequence reads: CASSSQAETQYF. Written as DNA, the CDR3 is TGTGCCAGCAGTTCGCAGGCGGAGACCCAGTACTTC.

The table lists this clonotype with a few counts. The rearrangement joins TRBV5-4 to TRBJ2-5, with 9 bases that match TRBD2. Germline V gene lookup returns CDR1 SGHNT and CDR2 YYREEE (reference sequence). CDR3 length equals 16 residues. V shed 4 bases, J shed 1 base, and the junction held 8 bases outside the gene matches. DNA of the CDR3: TGTGCCAGCAGCGGCCACCTAGCGGGGCCCCAAGAGACCCAGTACTTC. Translation gives CASSGHLAGPQETQYF.

This clonotype was found many times. The rearrangement joins TRBV5-1 to TRBJ2-7; 9 positions agree with TRBD1. The V and J ends lost 5 bases and 5 bases, in that order; junction bases with no gene match: 5. The germline V gene has CDR1 SGHRS and CDR2 YFSETQ. This CDR3 has 13 amino acids. The CDR3 loop is CASRWTGDNEQYF. The CDR3 DNA follows: TGCGCCAGCAGATGGACAGGGGACAACGAGCAGTACTTC. The whole variable domain, filled in from reference TRBV5-1 and TRBJ2-7, reads KAGVTQTPRYLIKTRGQQVTLSCSPISGHRSVSWYQQTPGQGLQFLFEYFSETQRNKGNFPGRFSGRQFSNSRSEMNVSTLELGDSALYLCASRWTGDNEQYFGPGTRLTVT.

This clonotype showed up many times. This chain links TRBV2 with TRBJ2-3; 9 nucleotides agree with TRBD2. The V segment lost 1 base and the J segment 0 bases; nucleotides outside the gene matches: 2. Germline CDR1 reads SNHLY; CDR2 reads FYNNEI. CDR3 length equals 16 residues. The CDR3 DNA follows: TGTGCCAGCAGTGAAGGTCTAGCGGGGAGCACAGATACGCAGTATTTT. It specifies CASSEGLAGSTDTQYF.

This clonotype was recorded many times. The chain joins TRBV6-5 to TRBJ2-7; D assignment may be TRBD1 or TRBD2 (6 bases each). V was clipped by 0 bases and J by 2 bases, with 14 bases between them. The CDR3 has 16 amino acids. Germline-derived CDR1 and CDR2 are MNHEY and SVGAGI. The CDR3 DNA sequence: TGTGCCAGCAGTTACTCGGAGCTAGGGGGGACCTACGAGCAGTACTTC. Amino acid sequence: CASSYSELGGTYEQYF.